The rows below give T cell receptor beta chains drawn from one sample of a study of CD8 T cells in Susac syndrome. TCRdb processed the immunoSEQ multiplex PCR reads anew with MiXCR; each CDR3 protein has one entry. The sample consists of approximately 150,000 distinct CDR3 sequences, roughly 80% of them appearing once. Sequenced input: CD8+ T cells from PBMCs. Receptors originate from a human donor with multiple sclerosis. Each CDR3 is given with its conserved first and last residue. The order of the fields is clone size, D gene, V gene, J gene, CDR3 protein, CDR3 DNA. A D gene is named only where the DNA matches it firmly. Clone size is given for some rows only: seen once, a few or many times, or a class if the clone is expanded.

>-|-|TRBV21-1|TRBJ2-5
CASSNRTGGSAGETQYF
TGTGCCAGCAGCAATCGGACAGGGGGCTCGGCGGGAGAGACCCAGTACTTC
>-|-|TRBV7-9|TRBJ1-2
CASSLGWSSQVGYTF
TGTGCCAGCAGCTTAGGGTGGTCATCCCAGGTTGGCTACACCTTC
>-|-|TRBV25-1|TRBJ1-1
CASSEYMGLTEAFF
TGTGCCAGCAGTGAATATATGGGTCTCACTGAAGCTTTCTTT
>-|-|TRBV6-1|TRBJ1-5
CASSETDYSNQPQHF
TGTGCCAGCAGTGAGACAGACTATAGCAATCAGCCCCAGCATTTT
>-|-|TRBV5-5|TRBJ2-7
CASSLIPRPYSYEQYF
TGTGCCAGCAGCTTGATCCCGCGGCCGTACTCCTACGAGCAGTACTTC
>few|TRBD1|TRBV5-1|TRBJ2-1
CASSLQGGPYNEQFF
TGCGCCAGCAGCTTGCAAGGGGGCCCCTACAATGAGCAGTTCTTC
>-|TRBD2|TRBV6-2/TRBV6-3|TRBJ2-3
CASNSPLLAASTDTQYF
TGTGCCAGCAATTCCCCGTTGCTAGCGGCTAGCACAGATACGCAGTATTTT
>-|-|TRBV3-1|TRBJ2-1
CASSQEVASYNEQFF
TGTGCCAGCAGCCAAGAGGTGGCCAGTTACAATGAGCAGTTCTTC
>-|-|TRBV5-6|TRBJ2-7
CASSLDVVVGVVEQYF
TGTGCCAGCAGCTTGGACGTCGTGGTTGGGGTGGTCGAGCAGTACTTC
>few|TRBD2|TRBV7-3|TRBJ2-1
CASSETSGRAFYNEQFF
TGTGCCAGCAGCGAGACGAGCGGGAGGGCTTTCTACAATGAGCAGTTCTTC
>-|-|TRBV24-1|TRBJ2-2
CATSESRWGPLGGELFF
TGTGCCACCAGTGAGTCTCGGTGGGGACCCCTCGGCGGGGAGCTGTTTTTT
>-|-|TRBV4-1|TRBJ2-7
CASSQVSGNEQYF
TGCGCCAGCAGCCAAGTATCGGGGAACGAGCAGTACTTC
>-|-|TRBV29-1|TRBJ1-2
CSVPRLGLRAGYTF
TGCAGCGTTCCGAGGTTGGGACTTAGGGCGGGCTACACCTTC
>few|TRBD2|TRBV4-1|TRBJ2-3
CASSGTSMTDTQYF
TGCGCCAGCAGCGGGACTAGCATGACAGATACGCAGTATTTT
>-|-|TRBV4-3|TRBJ1-3
CASSQDRLWELGENTIYF
TGCGCCAGCAGCCAAGATAGGTTGTGGGAACTTGGCGAAAACACCATATATTTT
>-|TRBD2|TRBV7-8|TRBJ2-3
CASSSMTSGPGGTQYF
TGTGCCAGCAGCTCCATGACTAGCGGGCCAGGGGGTACGCAGTATTTT
>-|-|TRBV21-1|TRBJ2-1
CASSNKPYREDPPETYNEQFF
TGTGCCAGCAGTAATAAACCTTACAGGGAAGACCCGCCCGAAACATACAATGAGCAGTTCTTC